This T cell receptor beta chain is from a study of PD-1 blockade in classical Hodgkin lymphoma. Of note for this clone: The antigen is not known.

In every patient, relapse followed autologous stem cell transplantation, while exposure to brentuximab vedotin differed. Sequencing used immunoSEQ multiplex PCR; TCRdb keeps in-frame clones, though not all of them. This table has 35,000 to 55,000 clones, around three quarters appearing once. This CDR3 region has 15 residues. Germline CDR1 and CDR2: SGHRS and YFSETQ. Deletions cut 2 bases from V and 0 bases from J, with 9 bases between. Study-level points and caveats: There was a significant rise in CD4+ TCR diversity by C4D1, with no such rise for CD8+.

The sample was peripheral blood mononuclear cells (PBMCs), taken before the second cycle of nivolumab. This clonotype was sampled from a human donor with classical Hodgkin lymphoma. V is TRBV5-1 and J is TRBJ2-1; D not certain. CDR3 protein: CASSFGSSSYNEQFF. The CDR3, as DNA: TGCGCCAGCAGCTTTGGGTCGAGCTCCTACAATGAGCAGTTCTTC.